The next 4 T cell receptor beta chains were all read from a single sample in a study of blood T cell repertoires in COVID-19. Generated by immunoSEQ multiplex PCR, the TCRdb table keeps only in-frame clones and is missing some. The table lists approximately 280,000 clones, around nine tenths of them singletons. The sample comprised peripheral blood. These receptors were collected from a woman in her 30s with COVID-19, enrolled during active disease.

The V gene is TRBV19, the J gene TRBJ1-5, with D hard to call. The CDR3 runs 13 residues. Trimming left V 4 bases short and J 7 bases short, with 11 bases between. Germline V CDR1 and CDR2: LNHDA, SQIVND (reference sequence). The CDR3 reads CASSTPRVQPQHF. The CDR3 coding sequence is TGTGCCAGTAGTACTCCCCGGGTGCAGCCCCAGCATTTT.

The CDR3 region is CASSLVTGGQPQHF. CDR3 nucleotides: TGTGCCAGCAGTCTTGTCACTGGAGGTCAGCCCCAGCATTTT. The gene calls are TRBV6-5 and TRBJ1-5; D gene unclear. Germline CDR1 and CDR2: MNHEY and SVGAGI. This CDR3 spans 14 amino acids. Trimming left V 5 bases short and J 6 bases short, with 14 bases between.

This chain connects TRBV2 to TRBJ2-5; 10 bases align to TRBD2. Germline V gives CDR1 SNHLY, CDR2 FYNNEI. The CDR3 has 15 amino acids. V shed 2 bases and J 7 bases; nucleotides not matched to a gene: 7. The CDR3 region is CASSELTSGPGTQYF. The CDR3 DNA follows: TGTGCCAGCAGTGAACTGACTAGCGGGCCGGGGACCCAGTACTTC.

The chain couples TRBV6-5 to TRBJ2-2, with TRBD2 identical over 9 bases. The CDR3 loop spans 16 amino acids. V trimming: 0 bases; J trimming: 6 bases; junction bases outside the gene matches: 5. Germline V gives CDR1 MNHEY, CDR2 SVGAGI. The chain's CDR3 is CASSYSLAGGAGELFF. The DNA of the CDR3 is TGTGCCAGCAGTTACTCTCTCGCGGGAGGGGCCGGGGAGCTGTTTTTT.